This T cell receptor beta chain was documented in a study of beta chain features in type 1 diabetes (dated by TCRdb to the late 2010s). For the study in its entirety: Patients and healthy donors did not differ in mean age, gender distribution, total cell number or subset yield. In the study, TCRB repertoires of sorted circulating CD4+ T cell subsets from recently diagnosed type 1 diabetes patients were compared with those of matched healthy donors. Across all samples, roughly 110,000,000 sorted cells were examined, and cell number per subset correlated strongly with RNA yield. Regulatory and stem cell-like memory subsets were obtained from only 8 patients and roughly 8 healthy donors, while naive and central memory subsets were obtained from all 30 or so donors. Study-wide findings and limitations: At VDJ recombination sites, patients with type 1 diabetes made fewer insertions and deleted more nucleotides, a pattern implying thymic rearrangement abnormalities. Because cDNA was sequenced instead of genomic DNA, highly expressing activated cells could be over-represented, though the groups showed no difference in activation or CD3 levels. In all four CD4+ subsets, TCRB CDR3 length was moderately but significantly shorter in type 1 diabetes patients. Naive, central memory and regulatory TCRB repertoires appeared to be more alike among patients than among healthy donors. PCR may preferentially amplify shorter templates, but because patient and control samples were amplified and corrected together, any resulting skew would affect both groups equally. Because small numbers of individuals were included in the HLA sub-analyses, any influence of HLA type on TCRB rearrangement was left unresolved.

The entire amount of isolated RNA was reverse transcribed using the High Capacity cDNA Reverse Transcription Kit, so the sequenced TCRB transcripts were expressed ones. Survey-depth immunoSEQ sequencing was performed on stem cell-like memory T cell samples, with an average of roughly 1 million total reads per sample. Sorted cells were lysed in RLT buffer, and RNA was extracted using DNase-treated RNeasy Micro or Mini kits according to cell number. To prevent cross-contamination, every cell subset was processed on its own, while patient and healthy donor samples were processed together. The immunoSEQ multiplex PCR was used to amplify TCRB sequences from cDNA, yielding 87-bp fragments that span the CDR3 region. Amplicons were sequenced on the Illumina HiSeq platform. Under the source paper's analysis protocol: PCR bias was corrected computationally using synthetic template baselines, and reads within Hamming distance 2 were collapsed, with unmergeable singletons discarded. Reads were aligned against IMGT to assign V, D and J genes, CDR3 length and insertions or deletions at six rearrangement sites. Within each subset, clonotype counts were normalized to sorted cell number, and only after that were true diversity and Gini coefficients computed with the tcR R package. Repertoire sharing was quantified using the overlap coefficient calculated on TCRB nucleotide sequences. This immuneACCESS table, as held by TCRdb, lists in-frame sequences with V and J called but not all clones. Of the missing ones, under half trace to an unresolved V gene in checked studies; the others have no known cause. V and J calls and clone size are copied from that table; D and trimming were computed from the DNA. Present in this sample are approximately 50,000 clones, 63% of which were seen just once. Together, the top ten hold 0.25% to 0.35% of the sample.

Here V drops 5 bases and J drops 2 bases, and the junction holds 10 bases not matched to any gene. Inclusive of the bounding cysteine and phenylalanine, the CDR3 is 16 residues long. Only the CDR3 region is kept as DNA, spanning 48 bases read in frame from base 1. CDR1 and CDR2 (SGHAT, FQNNGV) derive from the germline V gene. A single peripheral blood draw of approximately 120 mL on average was collected from each donor into heparinised tubes. A BD FACSAria II and a panel including CD45RO, CCR7, CD25, CD127, CD95 and CD27 were used to sort naive, central memory, regulatory and stem cell-like memory CD4+ T cells. Every sorted population had a purity above 98%. Right away, PBMCs were isolated by Lymphoprep density gradient centrifugation and were stained directly, with no culture step. To minimize batch effects, samples were stained and sorted in pairs, one healthy donor with one patient per experiment.

Points on this clone: This clone's antigen is unknown. Per-nucleotide qualities are absent, and no much larger clonotype sits a single base away.

The sequencing sample was made of stem cell memory CD4+ T cells from blood. The cell subset or site label corresponds to: stem cell-like memory CD4+ T cells. This chain is built from TRBV11-2 and TRBJ2-3; 7 middle bases align to TRBD1. The TCR originated in a woman aged 25 to 39 with type 1 diabetes. The CDR3 reads as follows: CASSPRRDRYTDTQYF. The nucleotide sequence is TGTGCCAGCAGCCCCCGAAGGGACAGATACACAGATACGCAGTATTTT.